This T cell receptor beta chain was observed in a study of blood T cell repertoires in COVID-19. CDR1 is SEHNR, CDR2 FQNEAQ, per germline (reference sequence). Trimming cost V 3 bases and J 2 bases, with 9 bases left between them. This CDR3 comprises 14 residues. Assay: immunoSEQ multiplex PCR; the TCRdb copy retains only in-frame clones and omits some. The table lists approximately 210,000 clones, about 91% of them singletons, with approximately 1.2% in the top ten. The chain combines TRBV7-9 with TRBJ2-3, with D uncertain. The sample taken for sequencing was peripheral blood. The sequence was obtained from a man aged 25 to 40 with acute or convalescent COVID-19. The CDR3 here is CASSFQQNTDTQYF. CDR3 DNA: TGTGCCAGCAGCTTTCAACAGAACACAGATACGCAGTATTTT.